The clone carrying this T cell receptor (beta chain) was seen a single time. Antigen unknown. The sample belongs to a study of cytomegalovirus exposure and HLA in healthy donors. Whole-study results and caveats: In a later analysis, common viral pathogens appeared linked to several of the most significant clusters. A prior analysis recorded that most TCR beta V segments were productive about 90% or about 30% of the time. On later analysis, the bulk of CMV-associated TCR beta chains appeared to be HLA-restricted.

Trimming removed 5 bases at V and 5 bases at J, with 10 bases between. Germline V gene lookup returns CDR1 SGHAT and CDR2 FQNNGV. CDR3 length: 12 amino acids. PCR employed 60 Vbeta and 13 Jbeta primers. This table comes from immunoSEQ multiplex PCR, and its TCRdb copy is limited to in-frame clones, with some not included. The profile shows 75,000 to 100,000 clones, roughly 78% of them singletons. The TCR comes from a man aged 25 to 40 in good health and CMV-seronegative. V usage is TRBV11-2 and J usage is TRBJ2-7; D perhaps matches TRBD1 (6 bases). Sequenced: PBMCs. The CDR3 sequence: CASSLPGDEQYF. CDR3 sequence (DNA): TGTGCCAGCAGCCTACCAGGGGACGAGCAGTACTTC.